This T cell receptor (beta chain) was profiled in a study of T cell repertoires in cytomegalovirus infection. Study-level background: Both recently identified HLA-C-restricted and well-studied HLA-B-restricted CMV epitopes were used in the study. Both a matching HLA type and CMV infection were indicated by public TCR beta signatures. Study-level findings and limits: Dominating the ex vivo response were HLA-C-restricted CMV-specific TCR beta clonotypes.

The CDR3 consists of 15 residues. Trimming at V came to 2 bases and at J to 6 bases, leaving 6 bases not matched to a gene. Germline V gene data show CDR1 as SGHTA and CDR2 as FQGTGA. This clonotype was found once. Its antigen is undetermined. MiXCR, applied by TCRdb to the reads, yields one record per CDR3 protein. The sample includes about a million distinct CDR3 sequences, approximately 31% of them seen just once. The chain carries TRBV7-3 and TRBJ2-1, with 8 bases fitting TRBD2. This clonotype was sampled from a human donor in good health (CMV status not recorded). Some clones in this sample may be carry-over from other donors' samples. Sequencing was performed on cultured CD8+ T cells from PBMCs, taken from culture after CMV antigen stimulation. The CDR3 here is CASSLVGSGVNEQFF. CDR3 coding DNA: TGTGCCAGCAGCTTAGTTGGTAGCGGGGTCAATGAGCAGTTCTTC.